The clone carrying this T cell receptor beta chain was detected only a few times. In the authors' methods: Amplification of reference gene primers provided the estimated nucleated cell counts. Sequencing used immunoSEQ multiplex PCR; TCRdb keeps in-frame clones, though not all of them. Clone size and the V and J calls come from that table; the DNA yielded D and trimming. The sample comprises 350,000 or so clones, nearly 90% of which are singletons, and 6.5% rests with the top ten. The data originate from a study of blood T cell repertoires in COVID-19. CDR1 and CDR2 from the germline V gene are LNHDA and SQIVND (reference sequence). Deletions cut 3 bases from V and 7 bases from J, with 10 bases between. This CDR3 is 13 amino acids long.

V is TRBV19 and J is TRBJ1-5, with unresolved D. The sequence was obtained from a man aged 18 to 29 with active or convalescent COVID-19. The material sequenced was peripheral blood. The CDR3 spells CASSIGVSQPQHF. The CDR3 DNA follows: TGTGCCAGTAGTATTGGAGTATCCCAGCCCCAGCATTTT.